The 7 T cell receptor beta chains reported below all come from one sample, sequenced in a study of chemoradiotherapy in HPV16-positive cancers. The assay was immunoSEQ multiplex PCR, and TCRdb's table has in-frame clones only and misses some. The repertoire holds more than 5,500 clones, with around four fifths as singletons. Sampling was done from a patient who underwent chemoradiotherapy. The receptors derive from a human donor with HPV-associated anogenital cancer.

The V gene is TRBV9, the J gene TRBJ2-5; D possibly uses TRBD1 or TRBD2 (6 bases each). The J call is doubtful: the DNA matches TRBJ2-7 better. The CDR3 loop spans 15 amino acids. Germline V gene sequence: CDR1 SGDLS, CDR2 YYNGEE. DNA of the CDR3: TGTGCCAGCAGCGTAGCGCTCGGGGGCGGCTACGAGCAGTACTTC. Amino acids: CASSVALGGGYEQYF.

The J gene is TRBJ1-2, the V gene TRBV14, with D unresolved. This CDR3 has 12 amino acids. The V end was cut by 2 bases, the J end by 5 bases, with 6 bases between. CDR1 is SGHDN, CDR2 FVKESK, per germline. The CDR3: CASSQSWYGYTF. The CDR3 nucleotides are TGTGCCAGCAGCCAAAGTTGGTATGGCTACACCTTC.

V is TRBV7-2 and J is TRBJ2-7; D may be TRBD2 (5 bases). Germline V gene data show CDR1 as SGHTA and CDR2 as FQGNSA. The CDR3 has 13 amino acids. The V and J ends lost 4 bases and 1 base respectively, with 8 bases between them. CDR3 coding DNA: TGTGCCAGCAGCTACCGGGAATCCTACGAGCAGTACTTC. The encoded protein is CASSYRESYEQYF.

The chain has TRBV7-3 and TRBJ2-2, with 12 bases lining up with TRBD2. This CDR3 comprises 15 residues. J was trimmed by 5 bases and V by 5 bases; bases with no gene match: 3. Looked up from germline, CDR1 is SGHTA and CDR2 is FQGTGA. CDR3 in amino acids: CASSGGLAGTGELFF. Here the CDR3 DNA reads TGTGCCAGCAGCGGCGGACTAGCGGGGACCGGGGAGCTGTTTTTT. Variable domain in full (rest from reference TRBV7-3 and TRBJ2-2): GAGVSQTPSNKVTEKGKYVELRCDPISGHTALYWYRQSLGQGPEFLIYFQGTGAADDSGLPNDRFFAVRPEGSVSTLKIQRTERGDSAVYLCASSGGLAGTGELFFGEGSRLTVL.

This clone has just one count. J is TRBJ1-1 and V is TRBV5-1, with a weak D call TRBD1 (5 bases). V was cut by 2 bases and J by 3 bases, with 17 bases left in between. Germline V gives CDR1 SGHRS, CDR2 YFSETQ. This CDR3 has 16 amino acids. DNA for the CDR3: TGCGCCAGCAGCTTAACTGGGACGGGTCTGGACACTGAAGCTTTCTTT. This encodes CASSLTGTGLDTEAFF.

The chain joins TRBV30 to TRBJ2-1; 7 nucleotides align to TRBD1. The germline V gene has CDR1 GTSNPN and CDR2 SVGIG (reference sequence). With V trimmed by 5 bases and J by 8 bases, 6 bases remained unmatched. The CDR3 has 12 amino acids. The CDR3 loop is CAWLGTVHEQFF. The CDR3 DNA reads TGTGCCTGGCTTGGGACAGTCCATGAGCAGTTCTTC.

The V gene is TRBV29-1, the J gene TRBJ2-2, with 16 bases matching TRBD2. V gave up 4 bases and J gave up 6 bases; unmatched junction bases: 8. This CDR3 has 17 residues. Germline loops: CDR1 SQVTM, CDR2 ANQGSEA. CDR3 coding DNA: TGCAGCGTTGGGGGACTAGCGGGGGGGCCGAAGGCCGGGGAGCTGTTTTTT. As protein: CSVGGLAGGPKAGELFF.